The next 2 T cell receptor beta chains were all read from a single sample in a study of T cell responses to AZD1222 COVID-19 vaccine. The table came from immunoSEQ multiplex PCR; TCRdb's copy has only in-frame clones and leaves some out. The table lists about 130,000 clones, about 93% of them singletons. Here the sequenced sample was peripheral blood, taken on day 0 of AZD1222 vaccination. The receptors stem from an adult in good health.

CDR3 in amino acids: CASSTGGGEKLFF. CDR3 DNA: TGTGCCAGCAGTACAGGCGGCGGTGAAAAACTGTTTTTT. The V gene is TRBV12-3 or TRBV12-4, the J gene TRBJ1-4, with D possibly matching TRBD1 (5 bases). V was clipped by 5 bases and J by 7 bases, with 11 bases between them. The CDR3 consists of 13 residues.

The V gene is TRBV11-2, the J gene TRBJ2-1; 12 bases agree with TRBD2. CDR1 SGHAT and CDR2 FQNNGV come from the germline V gene. The CDR3 runs 14 residues. The J segment lost 5 bases and the V segment lost 6 bases, leaving 2 bases of the junction unmatched. The CDR3 DNA is TGTGCCAGCAGGACTAGCGGGAGTAACAATGAGCAGTTCTTC. This translates into CASRTSGSNNEQFF.